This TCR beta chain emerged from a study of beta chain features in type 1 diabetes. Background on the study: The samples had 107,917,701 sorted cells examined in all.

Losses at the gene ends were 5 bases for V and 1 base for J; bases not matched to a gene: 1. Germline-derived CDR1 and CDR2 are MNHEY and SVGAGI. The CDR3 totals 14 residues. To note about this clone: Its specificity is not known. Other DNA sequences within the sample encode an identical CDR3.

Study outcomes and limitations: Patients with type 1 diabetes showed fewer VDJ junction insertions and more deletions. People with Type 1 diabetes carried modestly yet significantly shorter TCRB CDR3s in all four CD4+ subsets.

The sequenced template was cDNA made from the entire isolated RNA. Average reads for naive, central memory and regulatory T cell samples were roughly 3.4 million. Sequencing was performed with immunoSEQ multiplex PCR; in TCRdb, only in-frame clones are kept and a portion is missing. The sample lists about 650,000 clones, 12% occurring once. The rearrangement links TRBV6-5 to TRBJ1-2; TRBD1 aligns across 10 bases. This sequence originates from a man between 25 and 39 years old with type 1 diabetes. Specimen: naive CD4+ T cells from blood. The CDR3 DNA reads TGTGCCAGCAGTCGGGACAGGGGTAACTATGGCTACACCTTC. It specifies CASSRDRGNYGYTF.